These T cell receptor beta chains were read from a single sample in a study of T cell responses to AZD1222 COVID-19 vaccine. The protocol was immunoSEQ multiplex PCR, while the TCRdb copy is restricted to in-frame clones and leaves out a portion. The table lists about 210,000 clones, approximately 92% of them singletons. The sample in question was peripheral blood, obtained on day 0 of AZD1222 vaccination. These TCRs come from an adult in good health. The CDR3 runs from the conserved cysteine through the conserved F or W. The D gene is left open where the match is weak. Rows may omit the clone size; those that give it use once, few, many or a size class.

clone_size,d_call,v_call,j_call,cdr3_nt,cdr3_aa
once,NA,TRBV10-2,TRBJ1-1,TGCGCCAGCAAATGGACGGGAAACACTGAAGCTTTCTTT,CASKWTGNTEAFF
NA,NA,TRBV27,TRBJ2-1,TGTGCCAGCACCCGAGGGGGTCCTGCCTACAATGAGCAGTTCTTC,CASTRGGPAYNEQFF
NA,NA,TRBV7-6,TRBJ2-7,TGTGCCAGCAGCCAAGAAATTTCCGACAGCGGCGAGCAGTACTTC,CASSQEISDSGEQYF
NA,NA,TRBV28,TRBJ1-6,TGTGCCAGCAGTGCGCCGGGGAGCTATAATTCACCCCTCCACTTT,CASSAPGSYNSPLHF
NA,TRBD1,TRBV5-4,TRBJ2-7,TGTGCCAGCAGCTTGCCTCCGGGACAGGGGGCTGGCGAGCAGTACTTC,CASSLPPGQGAGEQYF
NA,NA,TRBV2,TRBJ1-2,TGTGCCAGCCCCCGAGGGGGGGCAGAGGGCTATGGCTACACCTTC,CASPRGGAEGYGYTF
NA,NA,TRBV12-3/TRBV12-4,TRBJ1-3,TGTGCCAGCAGTTTACTAAACACCATATATTTT,CASSLLNTIYF
NA,NA,TRBV6-1,TRBJ1-5,TGTGCCAGCAGTGAATGGACACAAGTCCAGCCCCAGCATTTT,CASSEWTQVQPQHF
NA,NA,TRBV7-9,TRBJ2-7,TGTGCCAGCAGCTTAGATGTGGCGACCTACGAGCAGTACTTC,CASSLDVATYEQYF
NA,TRBD1,TRBV6-5,TRBJ1-4,TGTGCCAGCAACAACCCCGGGACAGTTGAAAAACTGTTTTTT,CASNNPGTVEKLFF
once,NA,TRBV28,TRBJ1-5,TGTGCCAGCACCCAGGGTGGGGGCACTCAGCCCCAGCATTTT,CASTQGGGTQPQHF
once,NA,TRBV7-9,TRBJ1-1,TGTGCCAGCAGTCGGGACTCGAACACTGAAGCTTTCTTT,CASSRDSNTEAFF
NA,NA,TRBV29-1,TRBJ2-7,TGCAGCGTTGAAGATCGGGGTAGGCGGAGCGAGCAGTACTTC,CSVEDRGRRSEQYF
NA,NA,TRBV7-9,TRBJ1-2,TGTGCCAGCAGCCCGGCGGGGTCGGAAGGCGGCTATGGCTACACCTTC,CASSPAGSEGGYGYTF
NA,TRBD2,TRBV16,TRBJ2-1,TGTGCCAGCAGCCAATCAGTACTAGCGGGGGTTGAGCAGTTCTTC,CASSQSVLAGVEQFF
NA,TRBD1,TRBV28,TRBJ1-2,TGTGCGCACGCGGGACAGGGACAAAAAGAGGGAAACTATGGCTACACCTTC,CAHAGQGQKEGNYGYTF
NA,TRBD1,TRBV29-1,TRBJ1-2,TGCAGCGTTGCTCGATTGACAGGGGACTCCGGCTACACCTTC,CSVARLTGDSGYTF
NA,TRBD1,TRBV9,TRBJ2-2,TGTGCCAGCAGCTCGGCACAGGGGGACAACACCGGGGAGCTGTTTTTT,CASSSAQGDNTGELFF
NA,NA,TRBV18,TRBJ2-1,TGTGCCAGCTCACCGTCTGGGTTTAATGAGCAGTTCTTC,CASSPSGFNEQFF
NA,NA,TRBV7-9,TRBJ1-1,TGTGCCAGCAGCTTAGATCAGGGCACTGAAGCTTTCTTT,CASSLDQGTEAFF
NA,TRBD1,TRBV6-6,TRBJ1-1,TGTGCCAGCAACTACGAAGCCGGGACAGCGAACACTGAAGCTTTCTTT,CASNYEAGTANTEAFF
NA,TRBD2,TRBV7-6,TRBJ2-5,TGTGCCAGCAGCTTCTCCGGACTAGCTGTGGAGACCCAGTACTTC,CASSFSGLAVETQYF
NA,TRBD1,TRBV2,TRBJ1-5,TGTGCCAGCAGGACAGGGTCAGGTGTTGGACAGCCCCAGCATTTT,CASRTGSGVGQPQHF
NA,TRBD1,TRBV12-5,TRBJ1-1,TGTGCTAGTGGCCAAGACAGGGGGCTTCCTTTCTTT,CASGQDRGLPFF
once,NA,TRBV3-1/TRBV3-2,TRBJ1-5,TGTGCCAGCAGCCAATATCCAAGTACCGGGACTCTAAGCAATCAGCCCCAGCATTTT,CASSQYPSTGTLSNQPQHF
NA,TRBD1,TRBV28,TRBJ1-2,TGTGCCAGCAGTCCGCCCGGACAGGGTTCTAACTATGGCTACACCTTC,CASSPPGQGSNYGYTF
NA,TRBD1,TRBV18,TRBJ1-4,TGTGCCAGCTCCCAGACAGGGGGTCCCGCAACTAATGAAAAACTGTTTTTT,CASSQTGGPATNEKLFF
NA,NA,TRBV5-1,TRBJ1-1,TGCGCCAGCAGCCTCTGGGGAGGGAGGGACACTGAAGCTTTCTTT,CASSLWGGRDTEAFF
NA,NA,TRBV18,TRBJ2-1,TGTGCCAGCTCACCATCTCAGGTGGGAAATGAGCAGTTCTTC,CASSPSQVGNEQFF
NA,NA,TRBV2,TRBJ2-3,TGTGCCAGCAGTGGGCAGTCAGATACGCAGTATTTT,CASSGQSDTQYF
few,TRBD2,TRBV27,TRBJ2-2,TGTGCCAGCAACCATGGGGGGGCCGGGGAGCTGTTTTTT,CASNHGGAGELFF
NA,TRBD1,TRBV11-1,TRBJ2-5,TGTGCCAGCAGCTTAGTGTCGGGACAGGGCCGGGAGACCCAGTACTTC,CASSLVSGQGRETQYF
NA,NA,TRBV5-1,TRBJ2-7,TGCGCCAGCAGCGTACAGGGCTACGAGCAGTACTTC,CASSVQGYEQYF
NA,NA,TRBV28,TRBJ1-2,TGTGCCGCCACGGAGTCCAGTAACTATGGCTACACCTTC,CAATESSNYGYTF
once,NA,TRBV2,TRBJ1-5,TGTGCCAGTGCCGGGGGGCCGGATCAGCCCCAGCATTTT,CASAGGPDQPQHF
NA,NA,TRBV2,TRBJ1-5,TGTGCCAGCAGTGTATGGGGGATCAATCAGCCCCAGCATTTT,CASSVWGINQPQHF
NA,NA,TRBV6-5,TRBJ1-6,TGTGCCAGCACCACGGCCTTCCGAAATTCACCCCTCCACTTT,CASTTAFRNSPLHF
once,NA,TRBV7-8,TRBJ1-2,TGTGCCAGCAGCTTAAATAGGTTAGGGACTAACTATGGCTACACCTTC,CASSLNRLGTNYGYTF
once,TRBD1,TRBV6-2/TRBV6-3,TRBJ1-2,TGTGCCAGCAGTTTGACAGGGTTGCGGGGCTACACCTTC,CASSLTGLRGYTF
NA,TRBD1,TRBV6-2/TRBV6-3,TRBJ2-2,TGTGCCAGCAGTTACGGGACAGACACCGGGGAGCTGTTTTTT,CASSYGTDTGELFF
NA,TRBD1,TRBV7-7,TRBJ2-2,TGTGCCAGCAGCTCAACCGGACAGGGGGTGACCGGGGAGCTGTTTTTT,CASSSTGQGVTGELFF
NA,TRBD2,TRBV6-5,TRBJ2-1,TGTGCCAGCAGTTACTCGGCGGGGGACTACAATGAGCAGTTCTTC,CASSYSAGDYNEQFF
once,NA,TRBV7-9,TRBJ1-6,TGTGCCAGCAGCTTAGCACCAATAGACGGGACACCCCTCCACTTT,CASSLAPIDGTPLHF
NA,TRBD1,TRBV27,TRBJ1-1,TGTGCCAGCAGCGGACAGGAGAACACTGAAGCTTTCTTT,CASSGQENTEAFF
NA,TRBD1,TRBV19,TRBJ1-2,TGTGCCAGTAATTCCAATCCGGGACAGGGGGCTTTCTACACCTTC,CASNSNPGQGAFYTF
NA,TRBD2,TRBV6-5,TRBJ2-1,TGTGCCAGCAGTTACTCGCAGGGAGGGAGGAATGAGCAGTTCTTC,CASSYSQGGRNEQFF
NA,NA,TRBV6-5,TRBJ1-4,TGTGCCATCAACTCCGGGGAGAAACTGTTTTTT,CAINSGEKLFF
NA,NA,TRBV6-5,TRBJ1-3,TGTGCCAGCAGTTCGGTTGACTCTGGAAACACCATATATTTT,CASSSVDSGNTIYF
NA,NA,TRBV30,TRBJ1-6,TGTGCCTGGAGCCCCCAAGGGAGGGGCAATTCACCCCTCCACTTT,CAWSPQGRGNSPLHF
NA,TRBD1,TRBV6-1,TRBJ2-7,TGTGCCAGCAGTTCGGACAGGGGGTTATACGAGCAGTACTTC,CASSSDRGLYEQYF
once,TRBD2,TRBV29-1,TRBJ2-1,TGCAGCGTCCTTCGGGGCGGGGGCAATGAGCAGTTCTTC,CSVLRGGGNEQFF
NA,NA,TRBV12-3/TRBV12-4,TRBJ2-7,TGTGCCAGCAGTTTAGGGAGACTTTACGAGCAGTACTTC,CASSLGRLYEQYF
NA,NA,TRBV14,TRBJ1-1,TGTGCCAGCAGCCAAGGCCTTCTGAACACTGAAGCTTTCTTT,CASSQGLLNTEAFF
NA,NA,TRBV19,TRBJ1-6,TGTGCCAGTAGTATAGATCTGATCGGGACACCGAATTCACCCCTCCACTTT,CASSIDLIGTPNSPLHF
NA,TRBD2,TRBV29-1,TRBJ2-3,TGCAGCGTTGAAGTATCCGGGGGGACAGATACGCAGTATTTT,CSVEVSGGTDTQYF